This T cell receptor beta chain is drawn from a study of beta chain features in type 1 diabetes. The overall study: Examination spanned fewer than 140,000,000 sorted cells from all samples.

From germline, CDR1 is SGHRS and CDR2 YFSETQ. The CDR3 loop spans 14 amino acids. V gave up 4 bases and J gave up 5 bases, with 15 bases separating them. Study observations and caveats: Shorter TCRB CDR3s, moderately but significantly so, marked every one of the four CD4+ subsets in Type 1 diabetes patients. Insertion counts at VDJ junctions were lower in type 1 diabetes patients, who also showed more deletions there.

This clone was observed a handful of times. Its matching antigen is unknown. The investigators reverse transcribed all of the isolated RNA, so they sequenced expressed TCRB transcripts. Assay: immunoSEQ multiplex PCR; the TCRdb copy retains only in-frame clones and omits some. Of fewer than 400,000 clones listed, about a tenth are singletons. Per donor, one heparinised blood draw averaged roughly 120 mL. CD4+ cells of the naive, central memory, regulatory and stem cell-like memory types were sorted via CD45RO/CCR7/CD25/CD127/CD95/CD27. Material: central memory CD4+ T cells from blood. The chain has TRBV5-1 and TRBJ1-1, with TRBD1 as a possible D gene (5 bases). The source is a man in his thirties or forties with type 1 diabetes. The CDR3 loop reads CASSPQGGRTEAFF. The DNA for the CDR3 is TGCGCCAGCAGCCCGCAGGGAGGACGGACTGAAGCTTTCTTT.